What follows is one T cell receptor (beta chain) and its context. Its antigen is not known. The sample comes from a study of OX40 agonist ivuxolimab in advanced cancers. Study-level findings and limits: Among the least clonally expanded were partial responders at 0.1-3.0 mg/kg. Several nonresponders also turned out to have low normalized T-cell clonal expansion.

Any history of autoimmune disease or systemic immunosuppression disqualified patients. CDR1 is GTSNPN and CDR2 is SVGIG in the germline V gene (reference sequence). The CDR3 covers 13 residues. The V end was cut by 0 bases, the J end by 4 bases, with 7 bases between. TCRdb keeps only in-frame clones here, not all; method: immunoSEQ multiplex PCR. The data contain approximately 64,000 clones, over 80% of them singletons. The clonotype originates from an adult with an advanced solid tumor such as melanoma, head and neck, liver or kidney cancer. Material: CD4+ or CD8+ T cells sorted from blood, obtained in a trial of the OX40 agonist ivuxolimab. The chain recombines TRBV30 with TRBJ2-1; no clear D. The CDR3 region is CAWSVSQYNEQFF. The CDR3 DNA is TGTGCCTGGAGTGTAAGTCAGTACAATGAGCAGTTCTTC.